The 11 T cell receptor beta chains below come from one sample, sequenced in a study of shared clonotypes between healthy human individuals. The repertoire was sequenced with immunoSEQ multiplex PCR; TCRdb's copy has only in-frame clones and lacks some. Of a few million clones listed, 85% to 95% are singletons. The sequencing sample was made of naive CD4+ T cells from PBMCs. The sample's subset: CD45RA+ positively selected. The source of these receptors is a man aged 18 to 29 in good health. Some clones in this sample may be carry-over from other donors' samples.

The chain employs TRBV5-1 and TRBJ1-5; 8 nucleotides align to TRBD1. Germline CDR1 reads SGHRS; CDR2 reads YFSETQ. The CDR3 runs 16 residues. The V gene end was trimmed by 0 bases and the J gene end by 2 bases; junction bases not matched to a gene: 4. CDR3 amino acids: CASSLVAQGGNQPQHF. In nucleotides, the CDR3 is TGCGCCAGCAGCTTGGTGGCACAGGGGGGCAATCAGCCCCAGCATTTT.

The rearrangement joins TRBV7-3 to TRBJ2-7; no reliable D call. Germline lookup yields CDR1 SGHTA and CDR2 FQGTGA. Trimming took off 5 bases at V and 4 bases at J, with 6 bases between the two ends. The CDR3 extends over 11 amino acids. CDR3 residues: CASSPGYEQYF. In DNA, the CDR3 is TGTGCCAGCAGCCCCGGGTACGAGCAGTACTTC.

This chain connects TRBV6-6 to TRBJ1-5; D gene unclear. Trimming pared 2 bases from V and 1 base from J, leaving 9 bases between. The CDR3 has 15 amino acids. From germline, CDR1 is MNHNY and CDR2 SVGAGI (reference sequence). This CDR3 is CASSYLWLSNQPQHF. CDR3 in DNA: TGTGCCAGCAGTTACCTCTGGCTGAGCAATCAGCCCCAGCATTTT.

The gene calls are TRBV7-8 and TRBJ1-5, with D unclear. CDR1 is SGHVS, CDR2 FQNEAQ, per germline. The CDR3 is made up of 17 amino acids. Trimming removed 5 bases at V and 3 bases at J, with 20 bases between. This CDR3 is CASSQFLSGRINQPQHF. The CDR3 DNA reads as TGTGCCAGCAGCCAATTCCTCTCTGGGCGGATCAATCAGCCCCAGCATTTT.

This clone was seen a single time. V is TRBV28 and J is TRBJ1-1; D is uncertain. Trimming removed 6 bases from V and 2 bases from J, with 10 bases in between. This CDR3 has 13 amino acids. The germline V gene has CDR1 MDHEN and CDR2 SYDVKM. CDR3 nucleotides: TGTGCCAGCAGGGGCAGTAGAAACACTGAAGCTTTCTTT. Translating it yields CASRGSRNTEAFF.

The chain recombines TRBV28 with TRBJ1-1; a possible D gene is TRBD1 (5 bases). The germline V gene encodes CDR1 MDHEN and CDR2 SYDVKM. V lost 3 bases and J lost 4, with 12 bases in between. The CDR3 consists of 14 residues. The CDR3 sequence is CASSLRGVGTEAFF. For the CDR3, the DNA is TGTGCCAGCAGTTTGCGGGGGGTGGGCACTGAAGCTTTCTTT.

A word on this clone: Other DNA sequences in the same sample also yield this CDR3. The DNA for the CDR3 is TGTGCCAGCAGCTTGGGACTAGCGAGCTACAATGAGCAGTTCTTC. Its translation: CASSLGLASYNEQFF. This chain uses TRBV7-3 with TRBJ2-1; 10 nucleotides align to TRBD2. This CDR3 has 15 amino acids. The V and J ends lost 3 bases and 3 bases, in that order; junction bases with no gene match: 2. Germline CDR1 SGHTA, CDR2 FQGTGA.

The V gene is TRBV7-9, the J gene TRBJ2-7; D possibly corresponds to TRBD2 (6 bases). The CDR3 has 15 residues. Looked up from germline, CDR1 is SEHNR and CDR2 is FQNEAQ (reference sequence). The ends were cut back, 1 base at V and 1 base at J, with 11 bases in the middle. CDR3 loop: CASSLVGGKSYEQYF. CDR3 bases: TGTGCCAGCAGCTTAGTTGGCGGGAAGTCCTACGAGCAGTACTTC.

CDR3 sequence (DNA): TGCAGCGTTGCCTGGACAGGGGGCCGCTCCTACGAGCAGTACTTC. Its protein is CSVAWTGGRSYEQYF. The genes are TRBV29-1 and TRBJ2-7, with TRBD1 matching over 11 bases. The germline V gene encodes CDR1 SQVTM and CDR2 ANQGSEA. The CDR3 spans 15 residues. V shed 4 bases, J shed 0 bases, and the junction held 5 bases outside the gene matches.

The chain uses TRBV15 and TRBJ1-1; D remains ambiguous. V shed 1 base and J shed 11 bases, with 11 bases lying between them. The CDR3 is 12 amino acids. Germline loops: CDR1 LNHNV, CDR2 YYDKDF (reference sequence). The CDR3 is CATSRGPRVAFF. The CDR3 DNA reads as TGTGCCACCAGCAGAGGTCCCCGGGTGGCTTTCTTT.

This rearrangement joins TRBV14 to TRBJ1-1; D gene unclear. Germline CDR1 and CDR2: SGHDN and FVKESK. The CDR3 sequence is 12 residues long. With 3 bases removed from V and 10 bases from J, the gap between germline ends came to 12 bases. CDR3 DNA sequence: TGTGCCAGCAGCCAGGGTCCCTTACCAGCTTTCTTT. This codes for CASSQGPLPAFF.